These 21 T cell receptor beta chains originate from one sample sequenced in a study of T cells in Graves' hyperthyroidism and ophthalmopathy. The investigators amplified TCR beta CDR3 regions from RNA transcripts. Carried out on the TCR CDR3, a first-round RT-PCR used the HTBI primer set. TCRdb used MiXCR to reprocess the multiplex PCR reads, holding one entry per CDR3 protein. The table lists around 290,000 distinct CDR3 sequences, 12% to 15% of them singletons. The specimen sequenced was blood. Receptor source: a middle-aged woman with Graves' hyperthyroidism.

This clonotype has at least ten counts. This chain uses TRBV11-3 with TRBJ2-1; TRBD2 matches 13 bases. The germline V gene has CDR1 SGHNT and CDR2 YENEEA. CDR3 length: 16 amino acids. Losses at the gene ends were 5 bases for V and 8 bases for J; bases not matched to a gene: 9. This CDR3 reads CASSPGTSGIYDEQFF. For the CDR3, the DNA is TGTGCCAGCAGCCCAGGGACTAGCGGGATCTATGATGAGCAGTTCTTC.

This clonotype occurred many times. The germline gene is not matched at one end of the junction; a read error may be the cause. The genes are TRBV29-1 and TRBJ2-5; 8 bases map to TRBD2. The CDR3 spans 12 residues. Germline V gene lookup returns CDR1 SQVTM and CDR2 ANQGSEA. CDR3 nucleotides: TGCAGCGCTGAAGCGGGAGAAGAGACCCAGTACTTC. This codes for CSAEAGEETQYF.

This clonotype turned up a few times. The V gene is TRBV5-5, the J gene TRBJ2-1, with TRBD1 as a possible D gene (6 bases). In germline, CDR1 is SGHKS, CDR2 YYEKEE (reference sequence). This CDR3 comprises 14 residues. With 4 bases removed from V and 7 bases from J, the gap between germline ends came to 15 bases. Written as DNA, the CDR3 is TGTGCCAGCAGCCTCCGGGACACCCCGAATGAGCAGTTCTTC. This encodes CASSLRDTPNEQFF.

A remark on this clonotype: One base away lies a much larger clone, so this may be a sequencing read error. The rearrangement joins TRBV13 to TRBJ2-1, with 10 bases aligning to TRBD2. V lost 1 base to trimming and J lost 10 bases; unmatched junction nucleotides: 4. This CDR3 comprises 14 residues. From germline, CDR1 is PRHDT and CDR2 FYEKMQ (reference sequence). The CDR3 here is CASSLVTSGFEQFF. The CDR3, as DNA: TGTGCCAGCAGCTTAGTGACTAGCGGGTTCGAGCAGTTCTTC.

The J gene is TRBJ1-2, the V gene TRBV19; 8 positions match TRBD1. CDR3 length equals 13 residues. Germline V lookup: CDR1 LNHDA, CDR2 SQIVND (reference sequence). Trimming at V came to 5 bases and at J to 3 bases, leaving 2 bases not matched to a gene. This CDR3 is CASSEQGDYGYTF. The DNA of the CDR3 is TGTGCCAGTAGTGAACAGGGGGACTATGGCTACACCTTC.

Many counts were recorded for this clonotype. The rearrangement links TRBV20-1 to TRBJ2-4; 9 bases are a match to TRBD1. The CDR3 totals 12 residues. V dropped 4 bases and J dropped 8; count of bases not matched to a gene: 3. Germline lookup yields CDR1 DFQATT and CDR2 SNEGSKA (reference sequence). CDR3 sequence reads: CSATRTGDIQYF. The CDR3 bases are TGCAGTGCTACCCGGACAGGGGACATTCAGTACTTC.

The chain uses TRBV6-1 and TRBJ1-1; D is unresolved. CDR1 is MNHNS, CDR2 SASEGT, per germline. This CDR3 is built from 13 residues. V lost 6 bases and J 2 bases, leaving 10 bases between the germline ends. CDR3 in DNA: TGTGCCAGCAGGCCAAACCCAAACACTGAAGCTTTCTTT. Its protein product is CASRPNPNTEAFF.

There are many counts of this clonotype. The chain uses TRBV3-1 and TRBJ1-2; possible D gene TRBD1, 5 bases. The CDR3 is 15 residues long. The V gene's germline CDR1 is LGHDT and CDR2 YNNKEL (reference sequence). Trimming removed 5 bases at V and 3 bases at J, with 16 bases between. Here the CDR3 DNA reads TGTGCCAGCAGCGGAGCGGGACTCTCTCACTATGGCTACACCTTC. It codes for CASSGAGLSHYGYTF.

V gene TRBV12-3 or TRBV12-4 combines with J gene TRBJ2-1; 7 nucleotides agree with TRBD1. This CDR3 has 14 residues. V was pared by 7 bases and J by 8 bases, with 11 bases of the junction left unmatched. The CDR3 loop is CASTIGGLAHEQFF. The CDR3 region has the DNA TGTGCCAGCACAATAGGGGGCCTTGCCCATGAGCAGTTCTTC.

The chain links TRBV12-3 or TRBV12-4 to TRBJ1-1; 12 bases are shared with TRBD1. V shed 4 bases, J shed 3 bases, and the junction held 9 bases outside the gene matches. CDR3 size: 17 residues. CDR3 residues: CASSSNPGQGADTEAFF. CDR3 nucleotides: TGTGCCAGCAGTTCCAACCCGGGACAGGGGGCGGACACTGAAGCTTTCTTT.

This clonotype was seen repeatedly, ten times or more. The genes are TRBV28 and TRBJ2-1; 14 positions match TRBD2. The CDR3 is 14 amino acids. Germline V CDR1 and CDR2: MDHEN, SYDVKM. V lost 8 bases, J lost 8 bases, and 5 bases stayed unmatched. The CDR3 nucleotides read TGTGCCAGCGGGACTAGCGGGAGAGGGGATGAGCAGTTCTTC. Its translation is CASGTSGRGDEQFF.

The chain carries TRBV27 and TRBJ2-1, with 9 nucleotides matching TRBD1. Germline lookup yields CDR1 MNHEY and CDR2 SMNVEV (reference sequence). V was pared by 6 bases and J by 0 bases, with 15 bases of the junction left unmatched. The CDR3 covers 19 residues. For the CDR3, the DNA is TGTGCCAGCAGCCGGAAGAGGGACAGGGTCCCTAGCTCCTACAATGAGCAGTTCTTC. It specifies CASSRKRDRVPSSYNEQFF.

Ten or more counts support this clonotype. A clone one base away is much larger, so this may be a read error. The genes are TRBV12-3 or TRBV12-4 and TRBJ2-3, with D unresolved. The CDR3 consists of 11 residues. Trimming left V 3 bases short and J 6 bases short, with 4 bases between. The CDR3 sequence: CASSFEDTQYF. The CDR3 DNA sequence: TGTGCCAGCAGTTTTGAGGATACGCAGTATTTT.

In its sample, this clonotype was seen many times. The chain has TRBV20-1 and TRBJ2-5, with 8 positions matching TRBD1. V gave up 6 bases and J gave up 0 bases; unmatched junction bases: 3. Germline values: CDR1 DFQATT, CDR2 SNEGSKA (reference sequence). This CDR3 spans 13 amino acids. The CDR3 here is CSAPTGDQETQYF. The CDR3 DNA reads TGCAGTGCCCCGACAGGGGACCAAGAGACCCAGTACTTC.

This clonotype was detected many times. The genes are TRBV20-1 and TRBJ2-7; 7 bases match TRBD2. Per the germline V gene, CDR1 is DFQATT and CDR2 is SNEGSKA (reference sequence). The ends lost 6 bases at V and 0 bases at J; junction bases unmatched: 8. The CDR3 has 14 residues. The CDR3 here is CSAGRDGSSYEQYF. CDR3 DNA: TGCAGTGCAGGGAGGGACGGTAGCTCCTACGAGCAGTACTTC.

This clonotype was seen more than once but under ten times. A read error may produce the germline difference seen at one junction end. This chain's CDR3 is CSARGLAGGNEQFF. CDR3 nucleotides: TGCAGTGCCAGAGGGCTAGCGGGAGGCAATGAGCAGTTCTTC. The V and J genes are TRBV20-1 and TRBJ2-1; 11 bases fit TRBD2. The CDR3 runs 14 residues. Germline CDR1 is DFQATT and CDR2 is SNEGSKA (reference sequence).

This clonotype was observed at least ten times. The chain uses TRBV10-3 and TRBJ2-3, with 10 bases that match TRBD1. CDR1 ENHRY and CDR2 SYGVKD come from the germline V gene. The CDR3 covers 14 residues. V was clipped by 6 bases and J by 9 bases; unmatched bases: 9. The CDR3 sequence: CAIRGTGDSGTQYF. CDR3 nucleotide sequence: TGTGCCATCAGAGGGACAGGGGACAGTGGAACGCAGTATTTT.

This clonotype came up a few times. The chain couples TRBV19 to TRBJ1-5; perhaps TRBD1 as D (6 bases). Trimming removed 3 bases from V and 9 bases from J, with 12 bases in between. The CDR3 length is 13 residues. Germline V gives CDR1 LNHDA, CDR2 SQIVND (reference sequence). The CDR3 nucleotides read TGTGCCAGTAGTATCGGGGGCCCAGGGCCCCAGCATTTT. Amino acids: CASSIGGPGPQHF.

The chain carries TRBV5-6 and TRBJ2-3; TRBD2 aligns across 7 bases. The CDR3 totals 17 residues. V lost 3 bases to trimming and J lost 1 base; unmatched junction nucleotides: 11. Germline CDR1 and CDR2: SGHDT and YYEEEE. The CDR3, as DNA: TGTGCCAGCAGCTCCGCAGGAGGCGGGAGAGGCACAGATACGCAGTATTTT. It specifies CASSSAGGGRGTDTQYF.

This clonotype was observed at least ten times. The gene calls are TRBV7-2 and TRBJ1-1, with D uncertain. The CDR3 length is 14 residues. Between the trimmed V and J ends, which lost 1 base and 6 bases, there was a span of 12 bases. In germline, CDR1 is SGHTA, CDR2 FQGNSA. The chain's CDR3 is CASSLGYERAEAFF. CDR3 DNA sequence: TGTGCCAGCAGCTTAGGTTACGAACGCGCTGAAGCTTTCTTT.

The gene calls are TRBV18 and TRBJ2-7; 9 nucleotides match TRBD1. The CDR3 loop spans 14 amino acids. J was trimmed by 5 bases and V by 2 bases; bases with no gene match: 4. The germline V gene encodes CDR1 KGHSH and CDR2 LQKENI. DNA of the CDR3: TGTGCCAGCTCACCAGGGACAGGGTTCAACGAGCAGTACTTC. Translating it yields CASSPGTGFNEQYF.